This TCR beta chain was sequenced during a study of blood T cell repertoires in COVID-19. TCRdb's copy holds only in-frame clones and misses some; the assay was immunoSEQ multiplex PCR. Among around 180,000 clones, approximately 85% were seen once, and the ten largest hold roughly 3%. Germline V gene sequence: CDR1 SGHTA, CDR2 FQGNSA. CDR3 length: 16 amino acids. After removal of 7 bases from V and 6 bases from J, the junction contained 17 bases not matched to a gene. In its sample, this clone was seen once. Sequencing used peripheral blood. The TCR was taken from a man in his fifties or sixties with acute or convalescent COVID-19. The genes are TRBV7-2 and TRBJ1-1, with 7 bases fitting TRBD1. CDR3 sequence (DNA): TGTGCCAGCACTAGGCGAGGGACAGCCTCAGGAGCTGAAGCTTTCTTT. Amino acid sequence: CASTRRGTASGAEAFF.